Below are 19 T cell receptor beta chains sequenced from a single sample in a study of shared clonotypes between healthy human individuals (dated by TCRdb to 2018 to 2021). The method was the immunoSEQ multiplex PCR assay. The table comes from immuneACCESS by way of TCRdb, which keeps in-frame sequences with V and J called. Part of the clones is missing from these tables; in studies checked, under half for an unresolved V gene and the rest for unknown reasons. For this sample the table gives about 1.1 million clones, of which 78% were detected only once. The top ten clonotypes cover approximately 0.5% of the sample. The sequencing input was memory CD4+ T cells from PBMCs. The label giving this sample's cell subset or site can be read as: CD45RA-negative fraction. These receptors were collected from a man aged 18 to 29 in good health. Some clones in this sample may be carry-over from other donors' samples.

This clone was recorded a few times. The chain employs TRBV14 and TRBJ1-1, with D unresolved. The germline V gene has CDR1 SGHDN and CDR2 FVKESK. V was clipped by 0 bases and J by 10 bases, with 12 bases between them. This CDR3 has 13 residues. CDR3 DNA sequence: TGTGCCAGCAGCCAAGATCTCCGGTTGGGAGCTTTCTTT. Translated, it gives CASSQDLRLGAFF.

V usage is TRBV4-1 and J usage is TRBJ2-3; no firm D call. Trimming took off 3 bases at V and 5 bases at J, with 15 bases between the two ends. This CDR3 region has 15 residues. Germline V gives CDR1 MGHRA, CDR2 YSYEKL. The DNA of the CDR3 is TGCGCCAGCAGCCAGGGCCTTAGTTGGGGAGATACGCAGTATTTT. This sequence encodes CASSQGLSWGDTQYF.

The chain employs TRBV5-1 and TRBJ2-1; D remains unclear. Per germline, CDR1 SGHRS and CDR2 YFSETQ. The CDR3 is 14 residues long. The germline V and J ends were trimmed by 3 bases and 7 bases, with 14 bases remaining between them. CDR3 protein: CASSYGWPRNEQFF. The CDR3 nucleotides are TGCGCCAGCAGCTACGGTTGGCCGAGAAATGAGCAGTTCTTC.

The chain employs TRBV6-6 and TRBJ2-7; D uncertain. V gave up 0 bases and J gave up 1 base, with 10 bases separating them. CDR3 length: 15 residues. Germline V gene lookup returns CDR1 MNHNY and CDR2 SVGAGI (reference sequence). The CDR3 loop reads CASSYSASESYEQYF. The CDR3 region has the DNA TGTGCCAGCAGTTACTCGGCCAGCGAGTCCTACGAGCAGTACTTC.

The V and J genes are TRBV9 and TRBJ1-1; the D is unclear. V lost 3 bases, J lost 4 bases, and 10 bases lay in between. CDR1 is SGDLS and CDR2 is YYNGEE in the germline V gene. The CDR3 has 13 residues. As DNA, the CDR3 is TGTGCCAGCAGCGAACACTGGGGCACTGAAGCTTTCTTT. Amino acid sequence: CASSEHWGTEAFF.

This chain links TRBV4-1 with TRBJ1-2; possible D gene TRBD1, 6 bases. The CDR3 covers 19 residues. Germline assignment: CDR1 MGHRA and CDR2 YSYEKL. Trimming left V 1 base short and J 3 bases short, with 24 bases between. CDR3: CASSQAQGSRGGADYGYTF. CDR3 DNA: TGCGCCAGCAGCCAAGCCCAAGGATCCCGCGGGGGGGCAGACTATGGCTACACCTTC.

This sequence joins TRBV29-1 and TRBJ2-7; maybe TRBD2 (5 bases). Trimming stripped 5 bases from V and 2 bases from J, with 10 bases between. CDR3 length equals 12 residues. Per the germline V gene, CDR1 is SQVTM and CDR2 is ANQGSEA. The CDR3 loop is CSVQSGTYEQYF. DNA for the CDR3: TGCAGCGTTCAATCGGGGACCTACGAGCAGTACTTC.

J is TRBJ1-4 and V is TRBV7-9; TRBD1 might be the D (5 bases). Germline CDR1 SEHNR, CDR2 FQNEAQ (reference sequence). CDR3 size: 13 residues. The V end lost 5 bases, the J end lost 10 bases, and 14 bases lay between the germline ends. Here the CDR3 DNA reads TGTGCCAGCAGCCCGGGGCAGGTCGGAAAACTGTTTTTT. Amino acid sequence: CASSPGQVGKLFF.

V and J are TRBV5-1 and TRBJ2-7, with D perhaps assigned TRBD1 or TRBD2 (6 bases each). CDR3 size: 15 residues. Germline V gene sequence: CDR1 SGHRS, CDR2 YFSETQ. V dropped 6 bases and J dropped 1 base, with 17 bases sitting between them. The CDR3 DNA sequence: TGCGCCAGCACCACCGGTTTAGGGGGGTCCTACGAGCAGTACTTC. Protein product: CASTTGLGGSYEQYF.

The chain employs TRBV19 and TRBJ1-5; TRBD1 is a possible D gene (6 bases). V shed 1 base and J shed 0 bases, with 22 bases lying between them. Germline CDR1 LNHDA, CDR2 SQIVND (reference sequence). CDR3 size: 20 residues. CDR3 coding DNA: TGTGCCAGTAGTATAGGGATACGGACAGAGGACTTAAATAGCAATCAGCCCCAGCATTTT. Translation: CASSIGIRTEDLNSNQPQHF.

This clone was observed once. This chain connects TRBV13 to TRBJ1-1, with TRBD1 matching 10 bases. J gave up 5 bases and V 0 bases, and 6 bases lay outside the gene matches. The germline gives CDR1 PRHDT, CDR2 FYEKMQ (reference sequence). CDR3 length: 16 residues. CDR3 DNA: TGTGCCAGCAGCTTAGGTGGGACAGGGGTATGGACTGAAGCTTTCTTT. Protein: CASSLGGTGVWTEAFF.

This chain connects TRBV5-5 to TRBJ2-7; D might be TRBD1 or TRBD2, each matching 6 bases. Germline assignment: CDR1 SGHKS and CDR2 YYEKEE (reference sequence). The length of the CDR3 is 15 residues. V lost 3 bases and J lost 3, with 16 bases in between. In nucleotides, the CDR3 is TGTGCCAGCAGCTATGACTCGGGGGCGGGCTACGAGCAGTACTTC. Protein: CASSYDSGAGYEQYF. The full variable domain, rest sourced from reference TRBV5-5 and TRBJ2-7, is DAGVTQSPTHLIKTRGQQVTLRCSPISGHKSVSWYQQVLGQGPQFIFQYYEKEERGRGNFPDRFSARQFPNYSSELNVNALLLGDSALYLCASSYDSGAGYEQYFGPGTRLTVT.

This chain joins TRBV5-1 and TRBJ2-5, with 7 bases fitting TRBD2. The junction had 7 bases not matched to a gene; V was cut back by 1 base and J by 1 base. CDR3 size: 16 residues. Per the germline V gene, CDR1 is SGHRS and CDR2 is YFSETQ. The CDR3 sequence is CASSLMYSGVQETQYF. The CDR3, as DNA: TGCGCCAGCAGCTTGATGTACAGCGGGGTCCAAGAGACCCAGTACTTC. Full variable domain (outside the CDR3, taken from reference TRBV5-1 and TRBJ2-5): KAGVTQTPRYLIKTRGQQVTLSCSPISGHRSVSWYQQTPGQGLQFLFEYFSETQRNKGNFPGRFSGRQFSNSRSEMNVSTLELGDSALYLCASSLMYSGVQETQYFGPGTRLLVL.

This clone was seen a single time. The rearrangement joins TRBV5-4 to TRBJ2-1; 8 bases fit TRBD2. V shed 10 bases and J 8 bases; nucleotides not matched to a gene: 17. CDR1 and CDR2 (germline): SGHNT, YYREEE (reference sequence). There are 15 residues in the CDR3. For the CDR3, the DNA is TGTGCCTGCCGACCGGGGGGGGGAGTTACTGATGAGCAGTTCTTC. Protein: CACRPGGGVTDEQFF.

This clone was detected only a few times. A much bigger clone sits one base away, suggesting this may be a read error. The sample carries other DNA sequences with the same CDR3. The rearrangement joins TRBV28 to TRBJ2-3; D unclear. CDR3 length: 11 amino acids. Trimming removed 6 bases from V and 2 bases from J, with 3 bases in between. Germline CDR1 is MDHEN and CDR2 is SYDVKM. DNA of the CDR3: TGTGCCAGCAGCCACACAGATACGCAGTATTTT. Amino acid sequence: CASSHTDTQYF. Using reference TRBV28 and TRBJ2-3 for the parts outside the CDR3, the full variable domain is DVKVTQSSRYLVKRTGEKVFLECVQDMDHENMFWYRQDPGLGLRLIYFSYDVKMKEKGDIPEGYSVSREKKERFSLILESASTNQTSMYLCASSHTDTQYFGPGTRLTVL.

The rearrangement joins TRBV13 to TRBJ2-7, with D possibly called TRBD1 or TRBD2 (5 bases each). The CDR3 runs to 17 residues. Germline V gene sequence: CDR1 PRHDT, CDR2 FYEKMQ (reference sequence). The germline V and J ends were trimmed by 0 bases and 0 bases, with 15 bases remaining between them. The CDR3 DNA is TGTGCCAGCAGCTTAGGGTTGGGACCCGTTAGCTCCTACGAGCAGTACTTC. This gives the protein CASSLGLGPVSSYEQYF.

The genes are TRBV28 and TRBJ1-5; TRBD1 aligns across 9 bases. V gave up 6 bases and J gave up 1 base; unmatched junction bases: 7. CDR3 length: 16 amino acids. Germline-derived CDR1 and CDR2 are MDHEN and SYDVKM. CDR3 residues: CASSPPDRGSNQPQHF. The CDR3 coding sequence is TGTGCCAGCAGCCCACCGGACAGGGGAAGCAATCAGCCCCAGCATTTT.

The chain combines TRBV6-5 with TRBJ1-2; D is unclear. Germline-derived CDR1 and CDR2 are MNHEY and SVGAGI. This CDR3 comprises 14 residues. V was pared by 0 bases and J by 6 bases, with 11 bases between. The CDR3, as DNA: TGTGCCAGCAGTTACTCGCAGCCAAGAAATGGCTACACCTTC. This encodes CASSYSQPRNGYTF.

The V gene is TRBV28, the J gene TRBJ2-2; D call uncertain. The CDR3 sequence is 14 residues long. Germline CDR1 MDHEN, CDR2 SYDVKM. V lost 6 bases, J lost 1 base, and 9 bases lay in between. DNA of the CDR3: TGTGCCAGCAGGCAGACGAGGAACACCGGGGAGCTGTTTTTT. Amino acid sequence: CASRQTRNTGELFF.